A single sample is the source of the 22 T cell receptor beta chains below, sequenced in a study of cytomegalovirus exposure and HLA in healthy donors. Vbeta (60) and Jbeta (13) primers were used in the PCR. Sequenced by immunoSEQ multiplex PCR; TCRdb stores in-frame clones only, minus some. The sample records fewer than 150,000 clones, 74% being singletons. The sequenced material came from PBMCs. All receptors come from a woman aged 45-65 years in good health and CMV-seropositive.

CDR3 loop: CASSEGQELYGYTF. In nucleotides, the CDR3 is TGTGCCAGCTCAGAGGGACAGGAGCTCTATGGCTACACCTTC. The rearrangement joins TRBV18 to TRBJ1-2, with 8 nucleotides matching TRBD1. The CDR3 contains 14 residues. Germline values: CDR1 KGHSH, CDR2 LQKENI. Trimming at V came to 5 bases and at J to 4 bases, leaving 6 bases not matched to a gene. Full variable domain (outside the CDR3, taken from reference TRBV18 and TRBJ1-2): NAGVMQNPRHLVRRRGQEARLRCSPMKGHSHVYWYRQLPEEGLKFMVYLQKENIIDESGMPKERFSAEFPKEGPSILRIQQVVRGDSAAYFCASSEGQELYGYTFGSGTRLTVV.

The V gene is TRBV5-1, the J gene TRBJ2-7, with D tentatively TRBD1 (6 bases). The V gene lost 4 bases and the J gene lost 6 bases, with 23 bases spanning the gap. The CDR3 extends over 16 amino acids. Germline V gene sequence: CDR1 SGHRS, CDR2 YFSETQ. The CDR3 bases are TGCGCCAGCAGCCCGAGGGAACCGGGACAAGGTTCCGAGCAGTACTTC. It translates to CASSPREPGQGSEQYF.

J is TRBJ1-2 and V is TRBV28, with TRBD1 as a possible D gene (6 bases). CDR3 length equals 16 residues. The ends were cut back, 10 bases at V and 8 bases at J, with 29 bases in the middle. Germline CDR1 reads MDHEN; CDR2 reads SYDVKM. As DNA, the CDR3 is TGTGCCACCAAGGCCGGCCGGCGGGGGGCGTCGGAAGGCTACACCTTC. This codes for CATKAGRRGASEGYTF.

Written as DNA, the CDR3 is TGTGCCAGCAGCTTAGCCGACAGGGTTTGGGAGCAGTACTTC. Protein sequence: CASSLADRVWEQYF. The genes are TRBV7-9 and TRBJ2-7; TRBD1 agrees at 7 bases. The V and J ends lost 0 bases and 7 bases, in that order; junction bases with no gene match: 6. The CDR3 contains 14 residues. The germline V gene encodes CDR1 SEHNR and CDR2 FQNEAQ (reference sequence).

A single count supports this clone. The chain couples TRBV7-8 to TRBJ1-5; no clear D. Germline CDR1 reads SGHVS; CDR2 reads FQNEAQ. The CDR3 runs to 16 residues. The germline V and J ends were trimmed by 5 bases and 0 bases, with 14 bases remaining between them. The CDR3 nucleotides are TGTGCCAGCAGCCCTCGACCGGGGAATAGCAATCAGCCCCAGCATTTT. The encoded protein is CASSPRPGNSNQPQHF.

The V and J genes are TRBV5-1 and TRBJ2-1, with D perhaps matching TRBD1 (6 bases). Germline values: CDR1 SGHRS, CDR2 YFSETQ. Trimming shortened V by 2 bases and J by 7 bases, and 7 bases separated the two germline ends. The CDR3 contains 12 residues. The CDR3 spells CASSFGQNEQFF. CDR3 in DNA: TGCGCCAGCAGCTTCGGACAGAATGAGCAGTTCTTC.

The chain recombines TRBV5-6 with TRBJ1-2; D possibly corresponds to TRBD1 (5 bases). The CDR3 has 13 residues. The V end lost 2 bases, the J end lost 6 bases, and 11 bases lay between the germline ends. Germline V gives CDR1 SGHDT, CDR2 YYEEEE. The CDR3 DNA is TGTGCCAGCAGCTTCGGGTGGGGCAATGGCTACACCTTC. This translates into CASSFGWGNGYTF.

The gene calls are TRBV11-3 and TRBJ1-3, with TRBD1 identical over 7 bases. This CDR3 contains 13 residues. With V trimmed by 5 bases and J by 4 bases, 2 bases remained unmatched. The germline V gene has CDR1 SGHNT and CDR2 YENEEA. The CDR3 here is CASSAGQGNTIYF. In DNA form, the CDR3 reads TGTGCCAGCAGCGCGGGACAGGGAAACACCATATATTTT.

This clone has a handful of counts. The chain couples TRBV14 to TRBJ2-6; D not certain. The ends were cut back, 6 bases at V and 0 bases at J, with 3 bases in the middle. This CDR3 contains 13 residues. The V gene's germline CDR1 is SGHDN and CDR2 FVKESK. The CDR3 region has the DNA TGTGCCAGCAGTCTCTCTGGGGCCAACGTCCTGACTTTC. Translating gives CASSLSGANVLTF. Together with reference TRBV14 and TRBJ2-6, the CDR3 gives the full variable domain: EAGVTQFPSHSVIEKGQTVTLRCDPISGHDNLYWYRRVMGKEIKFLLHFVKESKQDESGMPNNRFLAERTGGTYSTLKVQPAELEDSGVYFCASSLSGANVLTFGAGSRLTVL.

In regard to this clone: This likely stems from a read error, as it lies one base from a far larger clone. The V gene is TRBV4-2, the J gene TRBJ2-7, with D possibly TRBD1 on 6 matching bases. Trimming cost V 2 bases and J 3 bases, with 11 bases left between them. Germline CDR1 is LGHNA and CDR2 is YNFKEQ. The CDR3 is 14 amino acids. CDR3 in DNA: TGTGCCAGCAGCCAAACAGGGAGTCACTACGAGCAGTACTTC. This gives the protein CASSQTGSHYEQYF.

The chain employs TRBV19 and TRBJ1-6; a weak D match, TRBD1 (5 bases). The CDR3 is 14 amino acids. The germline CDR1 and CDR2 sequences are LNHDA and SQIVND (reference sequence). V gave up 4 bases and J gave up 14 bases, with 18 bases separating them. For the CDR3, the DNA is TGTGCCAGTAGTAAAACGACAGCCTCAAAGGCCCTCCACTTT. Amino acid sequence: CASSKTTASKALHF.

The CDR3 protein is CASSYGQYGYTF. The CDR3 DNA is TGTGCCAGTAGTTACGGACAATATGGCTACACCTTC. The genes are TRBV19 and TRBJ1-2, with D possibly matching TRBD1 (5 bases). The germline gives CDR1 LNHDA, CDR2 SQIVND (reference sequence). V was clipped by 5 bases and J by 5 bases, with 9 bases between them. The CDR3 sequence is 12 residues long.

The chain joins TRBV25-1 to TRBJ2-3; the D is unclear. CDR1 and CDR2 from the germline V gene are MGHDK and SYGVNS. The V end lost 4 bases, the J end lost 8 bases, and 10 bases lay between the germline ends. This CDR3 contains 12 residues. The CDR3 coding sequence is TGTGCCAGCAGTGGCCTACTCGGTACGCAGTATTTT. It translates to CASSGLLGTQYF.

The chain employs TRBV23-1 and TRBJ2-7, with TRBD1 identical over 7 bases. TRBV23-1 is flagged as an ORF with uncertain function. The junction had 4 bases not matched to a gene; V was cut back by 2 bases and J by 6 bases. The CDR3 covers 13 residues. Here the CDR3 reads CASSQRTGPEQYF. CDR3 in DNA: TGCGCCAGCAGTCAAAGGACAGGTCCCGAGCAGTACTTC.

The rearrangement links TRBV5-4 to TRBJ1-5; 8 nucleotides match TRBD1. The CDR3 runs 15 residues. J lost 9 bases, V lost 4 bases, and 12 bases had no gene match. CDR1 is SGHNT and CDR2 is YYREEE in the germline V gene (reference sequence). Here the CDR3 DNA reads TGTGCCAGCAGCATTCGGACAGGGAAGTCAGGGCCCCAGCATTTT. This gives the protein CASSIRTGKSGPQHF.

V usage is TRBV5-5 and J usage is TRBJ2-7; 8 bases agree with TRBD2. CDR3 length: 15 residues. V lost 0 bases, J lost 0 bases, and 2 bases stayed unmatched. CDR1 is SGHKS and CDR2 is YYEKEE in the germline V gene (reference sequence). The CDR3 bases are TGTGCCAGCAGCTTGGAGCGGGGGCCCTCCTACGAGCAGTACTTC. Translation: CASSLERGPSYEQYF. The full variable domain, with the rest looked up from reference TRBV5-5 and TRBJ2-7, is DAGVTQSPTHLIKTRGQQVTLRCSPISGHKSVSWYQQVLGQGPQFIFQYYEKEERGRGNFPDRFSARQFPNYSSELNVNALLLGDSALYLCASSLERGPSYEQYFGPGTRLTVT.

This chain uses TRBV11-3 with TRBJ1-1; possibly TRBD1 for D (5 bases). The ends were cut back, 2 bases at V and 5 bases at J, with 12 bases in the middle. This CDR3 region has 14 residues. In germline, CDR1 is SGHNT, CDR2 YENEEA. Written as DNA, the CDR3 is TGTGCCAGCAGCTTATACGGGGGTAGAACTGAAGCTTTCTTT. The encoded protein is CASSLYGGRTEAFF.

V usage is TRBV7-8 and J usage is TRBJ2-7; 7 bases match TRBD2. V was pared by 2 bases and J by 3 bases, with 7 bases of the junction left unmatched. Per germline, CDR1 SGHVS and CDR2 FQNEAQ. The CDR3 extends over 15 amino acids. This CDR3 is CASSLSGGGFYEQYF. CDR3 coding DNA: TGTGCCAGCAGCTTAAGTGGCGGGGGTTTCTACGAGCAGTACTTC.

The chain combines TRBV4-2 with TRBJ2-2; 7 bases line up with TRBD1. From germline, CDR1 is LGHNA and CDR2 YNFKEQ. The CDR3 extends over 15 amino acids. Trimming cost V 6 bases and J 6 bases; bases outside gene matches: 10. The DNA for the CDR3 is TGTGCCAGCAGAAGGTGGGCAGGGGGTTCCGGGGAGCTGTTTTTT. Its translation is CASRRWAGGSGELFF.

This chain connects TRBV7-2 to TRBJ1-1; weak D call: TRBD1 (6 bases). Germline V lookup: CDR1 SGHTA, CDR2 FQGNSA. Trimming removed 5 bases from V and 0 bases from J, with 10 bases in between. The CDR3 sequence is 14 residues long. Here the CDR3 reads CASSPRTVNTEAFF. CDR3 sequence (DNA): TGTGCCAGCAGCCCTCGGACAGTGAACACTGAAGCTTTCTTT.

V is TRBV7-7 and J is TRBJ1-2; TRBD1 matches 8 bases. Trimming took 3 bases from V and 7 from J; bases not matched to a gene: 10. Germline CDR1 and CDR2: SSHAT and FNYEAQ (reference sequence). The CDR3 is 15 amino acids. Here the CDR3 reads CASSFRGRGRFGYTF. The CDR3 nucleotides are TGTGCCAGCAGCTTTCGTGGCAGGGGGCGTTTTGGCTACACCTTC.

This clone was seen only a few times. At one boundary the junction diverges from the germline segment, which might be a read error. CDR3 protein: CASSEWGDRENF. In DNA form, the CDR3 reads TGCGCCAGCAGTGAGTGGGGGGACAGGGAGAACTTC. This sequence joins TRBV10-2 and TRBJ2-4, with 9 bases that match TRBD1. The CDR3 is 12 amino acids. Germline values: CDR1 WSHSY, CDR2 SAAADI.